These T cell receptor beta chains were read from a single sample in a study of blood T cell repertoires in COVID-19. The assay was immunoSEQ multiplex PCR, and TCRdb's table has in-frame clones only and misses some. The sample lists 300,000 to 450,000 clones, roughly 86% occurring once. The sequenced material came from PBMCs or T cells enriched from blood (not recorded which). The receptors originated from a man aged 35 to 55 in a cohort exposed to, infected with or recovered from COVID-19 (not recorded which). The CDR3 runs from the conserved cysteine through the conserved F or W. The order of the fields is clone size, D gene, J gene, V gene, CDR3 DNA, CDR3 protein. A D gene is named only where the DNA matches it firmly. The listing skips clone size in some rows; elsewhere it reads once, few, many or a size class.

NA,TRBD2,TRBJ2-5,TRBV11-2,TGTGCCAGCAGCTTAGCCCGAACTAGCGGGCGGCCGGAGACCCAGTACTTC,CASSLARTSGRPETQYF
NA,TRBD2,TRBJ2-3,TRBV18,TGTGCCAGCTCACCAAACGTTCCTAGCGGGAAAGATACGCAGTATTTT,CASSPNVPSGKDTQYF
NA,NA,TRBJ2-1,TRBV2,TGTGCCAGCAGGGGGCAGGGGCAGAGGAATGAGCAGTTCTTC,CASRGQGQRNEQFF
NA,TRBD2,TRBJ2-7,TRBV6-5,TGTGCCACCAGAGCGGGAGGTACCTACGAGCAGTACTTC,CATRAGGTYEQYF
NA,TRBD2,TRBJ2-7,TRBV7-6,TGTGCCAGTCACGCGGGAGGGACCTCCTACGAGCAGTACTTC,CASHAGGTSYEQYF
NA,NA,TRBJ1-4,TRBV18,TGTGCCAGCTCCCCTGACAGCACACGAAGGGAACTGTTTTTT,CASSPDSTRRELFF
NA,NA,TRBJ1-6,TRBV19,TGTGCCAGTGGCCGGGGGACCGGTAATTCACCCCTCCACTTT,CASGRGTGNSPLHF
NA,TRBD1,TRBJ1-1,TRBV27,TGTGCCAGCAGTCCGGGACAGCAGAACACTGAAGCTTTCTTT,CASSPGQQNTEAFF
NA,NA,TRBJ1-2,TRBV30,TGTGCCTGGAGTCCTGACAGCAACTATGGCTACACCTTC,CAWSPDSNYGYTF
NA,NA,TRBJ1-1,TRBV28,TGTGCCAGCACCATAGGGGCAGCCGGGGGCACTGAAGCTTTCTTT,CASTIGAAGGTEAFF
NA,NA,TRBJ1-1,TRBV3-1/TRBV3-2,TGTGCCAGCAGCCAAAGGGGTGGGGTGGATGAAGCTTTCTTT,CASSQRGGVDEAFF
NA,TRBD2,TRBJ2-1,TRBV3-1/TRBV3-2,TGTGCCAGCAGCCAAGGACTAGCGGGCCGTCCCTACAATGAGCAGTTCTTC,CASSQGLAGRPYNEQFF
NA,TRBD1,TRBJ1-3,TRBV7-6,TGTGCCAGCAGACCCGGACAGGGGGGTAAAGATGGAAACACCATATATTTT,CASRPGQGGKDGNTIYF
NA,TRBD1,TRBJ2-7,TRBV24-1,TGTGCCACCGGGACAGGCTACGAGCAGTACTTC,CATGTGYEQYF
NA,TRBD1,TRBJ1-4,TRBV27,TGTGCCAGCAGTCCACGCCCGGGACAGGGGTCTGAAAAACTGTTTTTT,CASSPRPGQGSEKLFF
NA,NA,TRBJ2-5,TRBV29-1,TGCAGCGTTGTTCAGGGGATAAGAGAGACCCAGTACTTC,CSVVQGIRETQYF
once,NA,TRBJ1-2,TRBV5-6,TGTGCCAGCAGCTTGGAAGCAGTCCCACTATTAATCTATGGCTACACCTTC,CASSLEAVPLLIYGYTF
NA,NA,TRBJ1-6,TRBV3-1/TRBV3-2,TGTGCCAGCAGCCAGTGGGGGGGGTCCTATAATTCACCCCTCCACTTT,CASSQWGGSYNSPLHF
NA,TRBD1,TRBJ1-5,TRBV6-6,TGTGCCAGCAGTTACAGACAGGGAGATTATCCGCCCCAGCATTTT,CASSYRQGDYPPQHF
NA,TRBD2,TRBJ2-3,TRBV7-2,TGTGCCAGCAGCGTAGCGGGAGGAGGTGATACGCAGTATTTT,CASSVAGGGDTQYF
NA,TRBD1,TRBJ1-2,TRBV30,TGTGCCTTCAACCGGGACAGGGATTATGGCTACACCTTC,CAFNRDRDYGYTF
NA,NA,TRBJ2-5,TRBV7-2,TGTGCCAGCAGCTCCCTGGGGAGTGTAAAGACCCAGTACTTC,CASSSLGSVKTQYF
NA,TRBD2,TRBJ2-1,TRBV5-1,TGCGCCAGCAGCGAAACTAGCGGGAGTTACAATGAGCAGTTCTTC,CASSETSGSYNEQFF
NA,NA,TRBJ2-7,TRBV19,TGTGCCAGTAGTACAGTTTGGGGCGGCACCTACGAGCAGTACTTC,CASSTVWGGTYEQYF
NA,NA,TRBJ2-7,TRBV6-1,TGTGCCAGCAGTGAACCTAGTTTTGTGTTCAACGAGCAGTACTTC,CASSEPSFVFNEQYF
few,TRBD1,TRBJ1-2,TRBV2,TGTGCCAGCGGCGGGGACAGTAGTCTAGGTGGCTACACCTTC,CASGGDSSLGGYTF
few,TRBD2,TRBJ2-1,TRBV5-4,TGTGCCAGCAGGTCGATGGCGGGAGCTTACAATGAGCAGTTCTTC,CASRSMAGAYNEQFF
NA,NA,TRBJ2-7,TRBV5-5,TGTGCCAGCAGCGCGGAGGGGGACTACTACGAGCAGTACTTC,CASSAEGDYYEQYF
NA,TRBD1,TRBJ1-1,TRBV6-5,TGTGCCAGCAGTTCTCGACAGGGGGGAACTGAAGCTTTCTTT,CASSSRQGGTEAFF
NA,TRBD1,TRBJ1-6,TRBV19,TGTGCCAGTAGTAAGACAGGGTTGGGGAATTCACCCCTCCACTTT,CASSKTGLGNSPLHF
NA,NA,TRBJ2-7,TRBV7-3,TGTGCCAGCAGCTTAGGGTTCGGGGACTACGAGCAGTACTTC,CASSLGFGDYEQYF
NA,NA,TRBJ1-4,TRBV19,TGTGCCAGTAGTACCAGGGGCAGCAATGAAAAACTGTTTTTT,CASSTRGSNEKLFF
NA,TRBD1,TRBJ1-2,TRBV18,TGTGCCAGCTCACCCTCCCGGGAGGGGGCCGTGGGCGGCTACACCTTC,CASSPSREGAVGGYTF
NA,NA,TRBJ2-3,TRBV30,TGTGCCCACAGGGGGGGGGCGGATACGCAGTATTTT,CAHRGGADTQYF
NA,TRBD1,TRBJ1-1,TRBV19,TGTGCCACCGACAGGGGGCGCCTAACTGAAGCTTTCTTT,CATDRGRLTEAFF
NA,NA,TRBJ1-1,TRBV11-1,TGTGCCAGCAGCTTATGGCGGGGGATCCCGAACACTGAAGCTTTCTTT,CASSLWRGIPNTEAFF
NA,NA,TRBJ2-5,TRBV14,TGTGCCAGCAGCCACAACTCGCGGCGAGAGACCCAGTACTTC,CASSHNSRRETQYF
NA,TRBD1,TRBJ2-2,TRBV2,TGTGCCAGATCCGACACGACAGGGGTCGCCGGGGAGCTGTTTTTT,CARSDTTGVAGELFF
NA,TRBD1,TRBJ1-5,TRBV3-1/TRBV3-2,TGTGCCAGCAGAAACAGGGGAGGACAGCCCCAGCATTTT,CASRNRGGQPQHF
NA,NA,TRBJ1-3,TRBV7-9,TGTGCCAGCAGGGTTCAGGGAACTGGAAACACCATATATTTT,CASRVQGTGNTIYF
NA,TRBD1,TRBJ2-7,TRBV6-2/TRBV6-3,TGTGCCAGCAGTTCCCTACCCGGACAGGCCGCCTACGAGCAGTACTTC,CASSSLPGQAAYEQYF
NA,TRBD1,TRBJ1-6,TRBV5-1,TGCGCCAGCAGCCCGGAGGGGACAGGGAGCAATTCACCCCTCCACTTT,CASSPEGTGSNSPLHF
NA,TRBD1,TRBJ2-7,TRBV7-2,TGTGCCAGCAGCGCCAGGACAGGGGGCTCCTACGAGCAGTACTTC,CASSARTGGSYEQYF
NA,NA,TRBJ1-5,TRBV6-5,TGTGCCAGCAGTTATGACGGGAATCAGCCCCAGCATTTT,CASSYDGNQPQHF
NA,TRBD2,TRBJ2-1,TRBV28,TGTGCCAGCAGCCACGCGGGGCGGGAGGGCCAGGGTGAGCAGTTCTTC,CASSHAGREGQGEQFF